These T cell receptor beta chains were read from a single sample in a study of control samples from healthy donors and cancer patients. Profiling relied on immunoSEQ multiplex PCR, and the TCRdb table lists in-frame clones only, not all of them. This sample has some 28,000 clones, with 65% to 80% found just once. Sequenced sample: PBMCs. Receptors were obtained from a man aged 55 to 70 with head and neck cancer. Both conserved end residues are trimmed from each CDR3. A clone size is listed for some rows: how often the clone was seen (once, few, many), or a class if it is expanded.

size,V,J,CDR3
NA,TRBV5-6,TRBJ2-5,ASSLAGPGKETQY
NA,TRBV9,TRBJ2-7,ASSVMDTPAEQY
NA,TRBV5-4,TRBJ1-2,ASSLLVEINYGYT
NA,TRBV7-2,TRBJ1-2,ASSLVLGTGVGYT
NA,TRBV28,TRBJ2-7,ASWTTSYSYEQY
NA,TRBV28,TRBJ2-5,ASSPTGTRPKETQY
NA,TRBV9,TRBJ2-1,ASSVEGRSYNEQF
once,TRBV18,TRBJ2-1,ASSPPGSSYNEQF
NA,TRBV7-3,TRBJ2-1,ASSNLAGGRVGQF
NA,TRBV28,TRBJ2-5,ASSLTETQY
NA,TRBV25-1,TRBJ2-3,ASTPGLVQTTDTQY
medium-sized,TRBV30,TRBJ1-3,AWSVGGYSGNTIY
NA,TRBV7-9,TRBJ2-7,ASSRGLAPYEQY
few,TRBV9,TRBJ1-2,ASSVAGGLEGYT
NA,TRBV28,TRBJ2-7,ASSPPGSRSSYEQY
NA,TRBV9,TRBJ2-7,ASSVGPMDEQY
NA,TRBV6-5,TRBJ2-5,ASSSGLSTQY